This is a list of T cell receptor beta chains from one sample in a study of T cell responses to AZD1222 COVID-19 vaccine. Some clones are missing from TCRdb's copy, which holds only in-frame ones; the method was immunoSEQ multiplex PCR. The sample has roughly 92,000 clones, nearly 90% seen once; the top ten hold over 7.5%. Sample: peripheral blood, taken on day 0 of AZD1222 vaccination. The receptors were sampled from an adult in good health. CDR3s include the opening cysteine and the closing phenylalanine or tryptophan. D genes are given only for firm matches. The size entry is marked missing in some rows and otherwise reads once, few, many or a size class.

D	size	V	J	length	DNA	CDR3
TRBD1	.	TRBV5-4	TRBJ1-2	14	TGTGCCAGCAGCTTGGAGTCAGGGGGCCGGGGCTACACCTTC	CASSLESGGRGYTF
TRBD1	.	TRBV15	TRBJ1-3	14	TGTGCCACCAGCAGAGTGACAGGGGGAAACACCATATATTTT	CATSRVTGGNTIYF
.	once	TRBV19	TRBJ1-1	18	TGTGCCAGTAGGGGCGAAAACCGGGGCACATCGATGAACACTGAAGCTTTCTTT	CASRGENRGTSMNTEAFF
.	.	TRBV6-5	TRBJ1-3	15	TGTGCCAGCAGTTACCCAGGGGAGGCTGGAAACACCATATATTTT	CASSYPGEAGNTIYF
.	.	TRBV29-1	TRBJ1-5	14	TGCAGCGCTGCCTTTGGAGGTCGCAATCAGCCCCAGCATTTT	CSAAFGGRNQPQHF
.	.	TRBV19	TRBJ1-1	14	TGTGCCAGTACCCTGCAGGGGTGGACGCCCGAAGCTTTCTTT	CASTLQGWTPEAFF
.	.	TRBV2	TRBJ2-7	11	TGTGCCAGCAGCGACTCCTACGAGCAGTACTTC	CASSDSYEQYF
.	.	TRBV6-5	TRBJ2-6	15	TGTGCCAGCACCACTGACGGCTCTGGGGCCAACGTCCTGACTTTC	CASTTDGSGANVLTF
TRBD1	.	TRBV29-1	TRBJ1-1	16	TGCAGCGTTGAGGGACAGGGGGTTAAGTGGAACACTGAAGCTTTCTTT	CSVEGQGVKWNTEAFF
.	.	TRBV19	TRBJ1-5	13	TGTGCCAGTAGTATGGTGGCCTGGGAGCCCCAGCATTTT	CASSMVAWEPQHF
TRBD1	.	TRBV7-8	TRBJ1-3	16	TGTGCCAGCAGCATTTGGCGGGACAGGGGTAGAAACACCATATATTTT	CASSIWRDRGRNTIYF
.	.	TRBV10-1	TRBJ1-1	19	TGCGCCATCCCGATTAAAGCGATAGGGGCTCGTGCTATGAACACTGAAGCTTTCTTT	CAIPIKAIGARAMNTEAFF
TRBD2	.	TRBV7-7	TRBJ2-6	15	TGTGCTAGCGGGGGCAGTCACTCTGGGGCCAACGTCCTGACTTTC	CASGGSHSGANVLTF
.	.	TRBV19	TRBJ1-2	14	TGTGCCAGTAGTATGTTCGGGGCCAACTATGGCTACACCTTC	CASSMFGANYGYTF